The rows below give T cell receptor beta chains drawn from one sample of a study of T-cell memory formation after mild COVID-19. TCRdb reprocessed the 5' RACE reads via MiXCR and lists one record per CDR3 protein. Among some 600,000 distinct CDR3 sequences listed, around 16% were seen once. Sequenced material: PBMCs or a T cell subset sorted from them (not recorded which). The receptors derive from an adult woman who had mild COVID-19 (a few samples of this study predate the infection). Cell type and time point are not known. Each CDR3 is given with its conserved first and last residue. A D gene is named only where the DNA matches it firmly. Size tells how often a clone was seen (once, few, many) or the class of an expanded clone, and some rows leave it out.

V: TRBV4-1; length: 16; size: NA; D: NA; J: TRBJ2-1; DNA: TGCGCCAGCAGCCAAACGTCGGCGGAACAGGGAAATGAGCAGTTCTTC; CDR3: CASSQTSAEQGNEQFF
V: TRBV24-1; length: 12; size: NA; D: NA; J: TRBJ1-1; DNA: TGTGCCACCAAGGGGGGAAACACTGAAGCTTTCTTT; CDR3: CATKGGNTEAFF
V: TRBV2; length: 15; size: NA; D: TRBD1; J: TRBJ1-5; DNA: TGTGCCAGCAGCCCGGAACAGGGGGCGAGACAGCCCCAGCATTTT; CDR3: CASSPEQGARQPQHF
V: TRBV20-1; length: 16; size: NA; D: TRBD2; J: TRBJ2-3; DNA: TGCAGTGCTAGAGAGGGGACTAGCGGGAGCACAGATACGCAGTATTTT; CDR3: CSAREGTSGSTDTQYF
V: TRBV4-1; length: 17; size: NA; D: TRBD1; J: TRBJ2-7; DNA: TGCGCCAGCAGCCAAGGGTTCGGACAGGGGACTTCCTACGAGCAGTACTTC; CDR3: CASSQGFGQGTSYEQYF
V: TRBV5-4; length: 14; size: NA; D: TRBD2; J: TRBJ2-1; DNA: TGTGCCAGCAGCCCATCCGTAGGACTAGCGGAAGAGTTCTTC; CDR3: CASSPSVGLAEEFF
V: TRBV18; length: 17; size: many; D: NA; J: TRBJ2-1; DNA: TGTGCCAGCTCACCACCTTGGGGCACCAGCTCCTACAATGAGCAGTTCTTC; CDR3: CASSPPWGTSSYNEQFF
V: TRBV6-2/TRBV6-3; length: 16; size: NA; D: TRBD2; J: TRBJ2-2; DNA: TGTGCCAGCAGTTACGAAGCGGGAGGACCCACCGGGGAGCTGTTTTTT; CDR3: CASSYEAGGPTGELFF
V: TRBV7-8; length: 16; size: few; D: NA; J: TRBJ2-1; DNA: TGTGCCAGCAGCTTAGCTTCTAGGGGGTCCTACAATGAGCAGTTCTTC; CDR3: CASSLASRGSYNEQFF
V: TRBV7-2; length: 15; size: few; D: NA; J: TRBJ2-3; DNA: TGTGCCAGCAGCTTAAGGGGACCCGGCACAGATACGCAGTATTTT; CDR3: CASSLRGPGTDTQYF
V: TRBV6-2/TRBV6-3; length: 13; size: few; D: NA; J: TRBJ1-1; DNA: TGTGCCAGCAGGACCAGGGAGGATACTGAAGCTTTCTTT; CDR3: CASRTREDTEAFF
V: TRBV7-9; length: 12; size: NA; D: NA; J: TRBJ2-7; DNA: TGTGCCAGCAGCCCTAGATTCGTCGAGCAGTACTTC; CDR3: CASSPRFVEQYF
V: TRBV3-1; length: 14; size: few; D: NA; J: TRBJ2-7; DNA: TGTGCCAGCAGCCAAGGATATCGGGGATCCGAGCAGTACTTC; CDR3: CASSQGYRGSEQYF
V: TRBV6-5; length: 13; size: NA; D: NA; J: TRBJ1-2; DNA: TGTGCCAGCAGTTACTCGCGGACTAGTGGCTACACCTTC; CDR3: CASSYSRTSGYTF
V: TRBV6-6; length: 14; size: NA; D: TRBD1; J: TRBJ1-4; DNA: TGTGCCAGCAGTTACTCGAGGACAGGAGAAAAACTGTTTTTT; CDR3: CASSYSRTGEKLFF
V: TRBV9; length: 16; size: few; D: TRBD2; J: TRBJ2-3; DNA: TGTGCCAGCAGCGTAGGGGCTAGCGGCATTACAGATACGCAGTATTTT; CDR3: CASSVGASGITDTQYF
V: TRBV21-1; length: 18; size: NA; D: NA; J: TRBJ1-2; DNA: TGTGCCAGCAGCAAAGAGTACCGGGACAGGGGACCCAACTATGGCTACACCTTC; CDR3: CASSKEYRDRGPNYGYTF
V: TRBV20-1; length: 15; size: NA; D: NA; J: TRBJ2-5; DNA: TGCAGTGCTAGAGATGGGAGGGGGCTACGAGAGACCCAGTACTTC; CDR3: CSARDGRGLRETQYF
V: TRBV7-6; length: 14; size: few; D: NA; J: TRBJ2-5; DNA: TGTGCCAGCAGCTTAGAGGATCGCCGAGAGACCCAGTACTTC; CDR3: CASSLEDRRETQYF
V: TRBV3-1; length: 15; size: NA; D: TRBD2; J: TRBJ2-5; DNA: TGTGCCAGCAGCCACATGACTAGCAAAGAGGAGACCCAGTACTTC; CDR3: CASSHMTSKEETQYF
V: TRBV12-3/TRBV12-4; length: 14; size: NA; D: TRBD2; J: TRBJ2-7; DNA: TGTGCCAGCAGCCCCACTAGCGCCTCCTACGAGCAGTACTTC; CDR3: CASSPTSASYEQYF